A selection of T cell receptor beta chains follows, all from one sample in a study of blood T cell repertoires in COVID-19. Measured with immunoSEQ multiplex PCR; TCRdb has only the in-frame clones, and not every one. The table includes around 260,000 clones, 88% detected once. Sequencing input: peripheral blood. These TCRs come from a man between 60 and 75 years old who had recovered from COVID-19. The CDR3 runs from the conserved cysteine through the conserved F or W. The D gene is left open where the match is weak. Clone size is shown for a subset of rows, as once, few, many or a class of expanded clone.

v_call	clone_size	d_call	j_call	cdr3_nt	cdr3_aa
TRBV5-1	-	-	TRBJ2-7	TGCGCCAGCAGGGCTCGACTCCGGGACTCCAGCTCCTACGAGCAGTACTTC	CASRARLRDSSSYEQYF
TRBV19	-	TRBD1	TRBJ1-2	TGTGCCAGTAGGCCAGGGGGCGGGATCTATGGCTACACCTTC	CASRPGGGIYGYTF
TRBV4-1	-	TRBD2	TRBJ2-1	TGCGCCAGCAGCCAAAGGACTAGCGGGACCTACAATGAGCAGTTCTTC	CASSQRTSGTYNEQFF
TRBV7-7	few	TRBD1	TRBJ2-7	TGTGCCAGCAGCCCTGGACAGGGCGCCTACGAGCAGTACTTC	CASSPGQGAYEQYF
TRBV5-5	once	TRBD1	TRBJ2-2	TGTGCCAGCAGCTTGGGCCTCGGGACAGGGGGCACCGGGGAGCTGTTTTTT	CASSLGLGTGGTGELFF
TRBV6-2/TRBV6-3	-	TRBD1	TRBJ1-2	TGTGCCAGCAGTGCGACAGGGACCTATGGCTACACCTTC	CASSATGTYGYTF
TRBV18	-	-	TRBJ1-2	TGTGCCAGCCGTAAGGAGGGCTATGGCTACACCTTC	CASRKEGYGYTF
TRBV29-1	-	-	TRBJ2-3	TGCAGCGTGCCGCTTGTAGGGGTGGGGGATACGCAGTATTTT	CSVPLVGVGDTQYF
TRBV4-2	-	TRBD1	TRBJ1-6	TGTGCCAGCAGCCAAGTAGGGCAGGGGGCAGGTAATTCACCCCTCCACTTT	CASSQVGQGAGNSPLHF
TRBV5-1	-	-	TRBJ2-7	TGCGCCAGCAGTCCGAGCTCCTACGAGCAGTACTTC	CASSPSSYEQYF
TRBV10-1	-	-	TRBJ2-6	TGCGCCAGCTCTATGACTGGGGCCAACGTCCTGACTTTC	CASSMTGANVLTF
TRBV11-2	-	TRBD2	TRBJ2-5	TGTGCCAGCAGCTTGACTAGCGGGGGTTCAGAGACCCAGTACTTC	CASSLTSGGSETQYF
TRBV5-1	-	TRBD2	TRBJ2-2	TGCGCCAGCAGCTGGAGCTGGACTAGCGGTAACACCGGGGAGCTGTTTTTT	CASSWSWTSGNTGELFF
TRBV7-8	-	TRBD2	TRBJ2-7	TGTGCCAGCCTAGCGGGGGGGGAGCAGTACTTC	CASLAGGEQYF
TRBV2	-	TRBD2	TRBJ2-1	TGTGCCAGCAAAGAACTAGCGGCCTCCTACAATGAGCAGTTCTTC	CASKELAASYNEQFF
TRBV4-2	-	-	TRBJ1-6	TGTGCCAGCAGCCAAGTAGCTAGCTCCTATAATTCACCCCTCCACTTT	CASSQVASSYNSPLHF
TRBV7-2	-	-	TRBJ1-1	TGTGCCAGCAGCTTACGGGGGGCGCCAGTAGACACTGAAGCTTTCTTT	CASSLRGAPVDTEAFF
TRBV25-1	-	TRBD1	TRBJ2-7	TGTGCCAGCAGTGGAACAGGGGGGTGGTACGAGCAGTACTTC	CASSGTGGWYEQYF
TRBV2	-	-	TRBJ2-5	TGTGCCAGCAATAATCAGGGCCCGGAGACCCAGTACTTC	CASNNQGPETQYF
TRBV6-6	-	-	TRBJ2-2	TGTGCCAGCATCTCCGTGACCGGGGAGCTGTTTTTT	CASISVTGELFF
TRBV6-4	-	TRBD2	TRBJ2-3	TGTGCCAGCAGTGACTCACTAGCGGGGGGCACAGATACGCAGTATTTT	CASSDSLAGGTDTQYF
TRBV5-6	-	-	TRBJ2-1	TGTGCCAGCAGCTTCCGGGACAACTCCTACAATGAGCAGTTCTTC	CASSFRDNSYNEQFF
TRBV29-1	-	-	TRBJ1-1	TGCAGCGTTGCGAGGAACACTGAAGCTTTCTTT	CSVARNTEAFF
TRBV25-1	-	-	TRBJ1-3	TGTGCCAGCAGTGATGCCTCTATCATTGGAAACACCATATATTTT	CASSDASIIGNTIYF
TRBV7-9	once	TRBD1	TRBJ1-3	TGTGCCAGCAGCTTAGCGAGGACAGGCGTAAGCTCTGGAAACACCATATATTTT	CASSLARTGVSSGNTIYF
TRBV27	once	-	TRBJ2-2	TGTGCCAGCAAACAGAACACCGGGGAGCTGTTTTTT	CASKQNTGELFF
TRBV3-1/TRBV3-2	-	-	TRBJ2-3	TGTGCCAGCAGCCAAGATCTAAGGTGGGCAGGGAAATCCCTGAAATCCACAGATACGCAGTATTTT	CASSQDLRWAGKSLKSTDTQYF
TRBV4-2	-	TRBD2	TRBJ2-3	TGTGCCAGCAGCCAAGAAGGGAGCGGGGTCACAGATACGCAGTATTTT	CASSQEGSGVTDTQYF
TRBV9	-	-	TRBJ2-3	TGTGCCAGCAGCGATAGTTCGGCGGGCGGGGCAGACACAGATACGCAGTATTTT	CASSDSSAGGADTDTQYF
TRBV7-8	-	TRBD1	TRBJ2-7	TGTGCCAGCAGCCCGGGACAGGGGAACGAGCAGTACTTC	CASSPGQGNEQYF
TRBV5-1	-	-	TRBJ1-1	TGCGCCAGCACCCTTAGCTTTAGTCAGGGGCCGAACACTGAAGCTTTCTTT	CASTLSFSQGPNTEAFF
TRBV18	-	-	TRBJ1-3	TGTGCCAGCTCACCACCCGAGGCGGTAATGGCGAACACCATATATTTT	CASSPPEAVMANTIYF
TRBV6-5	-	-	TRBJ1-1	TGTGCCAGCTTCCAAACAGGGAACACTGAAGCTTTCTTT	CASFQTGNTEAFF
TRBV10-3	-	TRBD1	TRBJ2-7	TGTGCCATCAGTGCCTCCGGACAGGGGGGCGAGCAGTACTTC	CAISASGQGGEQYF
TRBV6-5	-	TRBD1	TRBJ1-2	TGTGCCAGCAGTTACGGGACAGCCTGGGTAAACTATGGCTACACCTTC	CASSYGTAWVNYGYTF
TRBV6-1	-	-	TRBJ2-3	TGTGCCAGCAGTGATATTCCCTCTAGCACAGATACGCAGTATTTT	CASSDIPSSTDTQYF
TRBV9	-	TRBD2	TRBJ2-4	TGTGCCAGCAGCGAGGGACTAGCGGGGGTCCTAGCCAAAAACATTCAGTACTTC	CASSEGLAGVLAKNIQYF
TRBV7-2	-	-	TRBJ2-7	TGTGCCAGCAGCTTAACAGGATTCGTCTACGAGCAGTACTTC	CASSLTGFVYEQYF
TRBV11-2	-	-	TRBJ2-5	TGTGCCAGCATTCTCATGGGGTCTACAGGGGAGACCCAGTACTTC	CASILMGSTGETQYF
TRBV10-3	-	TRBD1	TRBJ1-5	TGTGCCATCAGTGAGACGATCGTTACAGGGGGATGGAGTCAGCCCCAGCATTTT	CAISETIVTGGWSQPQHF
TRBV5-6	few	-	TRBJ2-7	TGTGCCAGCAGGCCCCGGGGGTCCTCCTACGAGCAGTACTTC	CASRPRGSSYEQYF
TRBV5-4	few	-	TRBJ2-1	TGTGCCAGCAGCGCGGGGAGGGGGGTCCTCAATGAGCAGTTCTTC	CASSAGRGVLNEQFF
TRBV6-5	-	-	TRBJ2-7	TGTGCCAGCAGGCGCCACCCCGACACAAGCTACGAGCAGTACTTC	CASRRHPDTSYEQYF
TRBV7-9	-	TRBD2	TRBJ2-5	TGTGCCAGCAGTCCAGACCCTGGGATGGGTTTGGGAGGGCAAGAGACCCAGTACTTC	CASSPDPGMGLGGQETQYF
TRBV9	-	-	TRBJ1-1	TGTGCCAGCAGCGTAGGGTTACGGGGTAGCACTGAAGCTTTCTTT	CASSVGLRGSTEAFF
TRBV27	-	-	TRBJ1-3	TGTGCCAGCAGTTCGGGTTCTGGAAACACCATATATTTT	CASSSGSGNTIYF
TRBV4-1	-	TRBD1	TRBJ1-2	TGCGCCAGCAGCCAAGCACAGGGGGCGGTCTATGGCTACACCTTC	CASSQAQGAVYGYTF
TRBV27	once	TRBD2	TRBJ2-7	TGTGCCAGCAGTTGGCTACTGGGAAAAAGCGGGGAATGGTACGAGCAGTACTTC	CASSWLLGKSGEWYEQYF